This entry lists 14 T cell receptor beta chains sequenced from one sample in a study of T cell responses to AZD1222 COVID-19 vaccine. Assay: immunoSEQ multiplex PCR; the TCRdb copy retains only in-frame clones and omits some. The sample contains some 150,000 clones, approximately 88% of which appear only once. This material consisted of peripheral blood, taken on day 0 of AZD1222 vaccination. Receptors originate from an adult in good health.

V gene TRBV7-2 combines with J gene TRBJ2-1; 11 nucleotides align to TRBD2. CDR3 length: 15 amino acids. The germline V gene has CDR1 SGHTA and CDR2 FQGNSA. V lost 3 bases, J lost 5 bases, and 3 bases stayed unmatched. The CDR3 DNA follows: TGTGCCAGCAGCTTGACTAGCGGGACTAACAATGAGCAGTTCTTC. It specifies CASSLTSGTNNEQFF.

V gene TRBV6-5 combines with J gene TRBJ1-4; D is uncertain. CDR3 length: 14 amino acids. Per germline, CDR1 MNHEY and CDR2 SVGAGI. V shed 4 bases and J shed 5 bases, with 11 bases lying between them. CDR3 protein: CASSLGFANEKLFF. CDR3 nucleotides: TGTGCCAGCAGTTTGGGTTTCGCGAATGAAAAACTGTTTTTT.

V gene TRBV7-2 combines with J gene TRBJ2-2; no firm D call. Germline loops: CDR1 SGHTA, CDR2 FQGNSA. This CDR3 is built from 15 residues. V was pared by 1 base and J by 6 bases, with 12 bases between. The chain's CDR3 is CASSLVAVRAGELFF. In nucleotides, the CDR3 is TGTGCCAGCAGCTTAGTAGCAGTTAGGGCCGGGGAGCTGTTTTTT.

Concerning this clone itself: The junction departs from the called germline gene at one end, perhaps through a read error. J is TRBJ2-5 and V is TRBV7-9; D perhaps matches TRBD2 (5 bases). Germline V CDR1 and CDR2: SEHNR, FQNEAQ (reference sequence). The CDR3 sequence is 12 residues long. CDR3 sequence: CASSPARQDLNF. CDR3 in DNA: TGTGCCAGCAGCCCCGCTCGCCAGGACTTGAACTTC.

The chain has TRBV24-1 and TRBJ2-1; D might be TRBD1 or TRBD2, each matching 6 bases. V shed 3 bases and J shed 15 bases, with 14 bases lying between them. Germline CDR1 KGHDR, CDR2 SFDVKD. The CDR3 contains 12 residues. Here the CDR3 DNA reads TGTGCCACCAGTGATAATCGGGGGCGTCGGTTCTTC. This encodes CATSDNRGRRFF.

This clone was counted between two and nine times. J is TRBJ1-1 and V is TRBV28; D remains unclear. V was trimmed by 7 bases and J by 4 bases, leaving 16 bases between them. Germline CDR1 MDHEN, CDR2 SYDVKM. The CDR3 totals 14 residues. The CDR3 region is CASTQVMARTEAFF. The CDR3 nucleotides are TGTGCCAGCACTCAGGTGATGGCGCGCACTGAAGCTTTCTTT.

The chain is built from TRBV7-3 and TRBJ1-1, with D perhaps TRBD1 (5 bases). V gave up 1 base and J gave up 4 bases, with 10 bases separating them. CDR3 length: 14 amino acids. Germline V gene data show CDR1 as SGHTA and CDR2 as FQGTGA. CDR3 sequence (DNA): TGTGCCAGCAGCTTAAACGGGGGACTCACTGAAGCTTTCTTT. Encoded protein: CASSLNGGLTEAFF.

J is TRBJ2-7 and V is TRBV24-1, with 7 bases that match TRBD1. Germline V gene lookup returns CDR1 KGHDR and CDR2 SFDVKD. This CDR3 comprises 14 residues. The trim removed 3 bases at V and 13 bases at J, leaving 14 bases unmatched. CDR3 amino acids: CATSDPPGQPDLYF. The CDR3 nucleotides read TGTGCCACCAGTGATCCGCCGGGACAGCCCGACCTATACTTC.

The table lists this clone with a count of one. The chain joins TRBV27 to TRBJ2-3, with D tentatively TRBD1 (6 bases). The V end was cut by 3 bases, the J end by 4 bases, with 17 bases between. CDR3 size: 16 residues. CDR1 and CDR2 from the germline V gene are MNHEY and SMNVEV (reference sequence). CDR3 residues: CASSFTRVQGSDTQYF. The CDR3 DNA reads TGTGCCAGCAGTTTTACGCGGGTCCAGGGGTCAGATACGCAGTATTTT.

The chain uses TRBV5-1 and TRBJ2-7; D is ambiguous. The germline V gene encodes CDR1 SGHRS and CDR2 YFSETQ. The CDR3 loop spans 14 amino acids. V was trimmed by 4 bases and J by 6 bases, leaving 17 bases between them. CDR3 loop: CASSPAVNSVEQYF. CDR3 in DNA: TGCGCCAGCAGCCCCGCGGTCAATTCCGTCGAGCAGTACTTC.

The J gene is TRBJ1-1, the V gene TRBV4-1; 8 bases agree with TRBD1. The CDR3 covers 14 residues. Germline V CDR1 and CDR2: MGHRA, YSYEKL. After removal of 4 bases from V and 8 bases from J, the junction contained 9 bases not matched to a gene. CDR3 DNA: TGCGCCAGCAGCCCGCCTAGGCGGACAGGGGAAGCTTTCTTT. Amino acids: CASSPPRRTGEAFF.

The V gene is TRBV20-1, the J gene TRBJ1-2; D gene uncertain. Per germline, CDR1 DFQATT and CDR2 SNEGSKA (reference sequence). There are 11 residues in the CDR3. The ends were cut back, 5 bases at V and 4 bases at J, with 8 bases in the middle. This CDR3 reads CSAQSLYGYTF. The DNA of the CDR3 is TGCAGTGCTCAGAGCCTCTATGGCTACACCTTC.

The CDR3 coding sequence is TGTGCCAGCAGCTTTATAGTCGCAGGGGCCGCCATTGAGCAGTTCTTC. Its translation: CASSFIVAGAAIEQFF. The rearrangement links TRBV5-4 to TRBJ2-1; a possible D gene is TRBD1 (6 bases). Trimming pared 2 bases from V and 9 bases from J, leaving 21 bases between. CDR1 is SGHNT and CDR2 is YYREEE in the germline V gene (reference sequence). This CDR3 has 16 residues.

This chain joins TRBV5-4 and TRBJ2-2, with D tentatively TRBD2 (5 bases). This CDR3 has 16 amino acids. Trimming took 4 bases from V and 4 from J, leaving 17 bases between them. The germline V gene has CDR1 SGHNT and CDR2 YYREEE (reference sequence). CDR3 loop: CASSPDPSLGTGELFF. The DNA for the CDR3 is TGTGCCAGCAGCCCCGACCCCTCACTAGGCACCGGGGAGCTGTTTTTT.